These 4 T cell receptor beta chains came from one sample sequenced in a study of blood T cell repertoires in COVID-19 (dated by TCRdb to about 2020). The library came from the immunoSEQ multiplex PCR assay. TCRdb retrieved this table from immuneACCESS and kept in-frame rearrangements only. Not all clones are present; in checked studies, unresolved V genes account for under half, and no reason is known for the remainder. Present in this sample are about 70,000 clones, under 85% of which were seen just once. Around 21% of the sample belongs to the ten largest clones. Input material: peripheral blood. The receptors here all came from a man in his 70s with acute or convalescent COVID-19.

The V and J genes are TRBV12-3 or TRBV12-4 and TRBJ2-7, with D perhaps matching TRBD1 (7 bases). The V gene lost 4 bases and the J gene lost 6 bases, with 13 bases spanning the gap. This CDR3 is 13 amino acids long. The CDR3 region has the DNA TGTGCCAGCAGTTGGGGGACAGCGGGCGAGCAGTACTTC. This translates into CASSWGTAGEQYF.

V and J are TRBV7-9 and TRBJ1-6, with TRBD1 identical over 7 bases. CDR1 and CDR2 (germline): SEHNR, FQNEAQ (reference sequence). The CDR3 is made up of 15 amino acids. V was clipped by 5 bases and J by 5 bases; unmatched bases: 6. The CDR3 DNA sequence: TGTGCCAGCAGCAAGGGGGCCGCGAATAATTCACCCCTCCACTTT. Translation gives CASSKGAANNSPLHF.

The rearrangement links TRBV10-1 to TRBJ2-1; TRBD1 matches 12 bases. Germline lookup yields CDR1 WNHNN and CDR2 SYGVQD (reference sequence). This CDR3 contains 16 residues. After removal of 5 bases from V and 6 bases from J, the junction contained 8 bases not matched to a gene. The CDR3 loop is CASSMGQGAFRNEQFF. CDR3 in DNA: TGCGCCAGCAGTATGGGACAGGGGGCTTTCCGCAATGAGCAGTTCTTC.

This chain joins TRBV6-2 or TRBV6-3 and TRBJ2-5, with D tentatively TRBD2 (5 bases). V was trimmed by 3 bases and J by 5 bases, leaving 10 bases between them. Germline lookup yields CDR1 MNHEY and CDR2 SVGEGT. This CDR3 contains 13 residues. The CDR3 region has the DNA TGTGCCAGCAGTTATGGACGAGGGGAGACCCAGTACTTC. Protein product: CASSYGRGETQYF.